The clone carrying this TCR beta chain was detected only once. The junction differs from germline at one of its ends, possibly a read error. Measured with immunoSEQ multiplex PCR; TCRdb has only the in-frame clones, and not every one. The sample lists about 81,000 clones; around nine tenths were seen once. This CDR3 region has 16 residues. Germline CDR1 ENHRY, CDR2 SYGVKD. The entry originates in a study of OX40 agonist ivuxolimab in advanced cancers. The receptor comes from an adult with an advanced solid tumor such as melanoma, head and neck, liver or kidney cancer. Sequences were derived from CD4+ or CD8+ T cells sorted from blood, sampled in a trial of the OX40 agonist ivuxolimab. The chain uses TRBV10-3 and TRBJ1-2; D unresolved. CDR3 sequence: CAINEGRILTNYGYTF. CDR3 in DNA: TGTGCCATCAATGAGGGCCGCATCCTAACTAACTATGGCTACACCTTC.